The subject of this entry is one T cell receptor (beta chain). Its antigen remains unknown. There are 14 residues in the CDR3. Germline V lookup: CDR1 SNHLY, CDR2 FYNNEI. Trimming left V 3 bases short and J 4 bases short, with 12 bases between. TCRdb's copy holds only in-frame clones and misses some; the assay was immunoSEQ multiplex PCR. The sample holds 45,000 to 65,000 clones, around 78% seen once. The record originates from a study of early stage breast cancer tumors. Study overall: ER+/PR+/HER2- status applied to twelve of 16 invasive breast tumors. Invasive lobular carcinomas made up about 35% of the 12 ER+/PR+/HER2- tumors. Study results and limitations: Bulk DNA sequencing of unsorted cells missed chain pairing and markers. In most of the 16 patients, blood comparison separated tumor from normal breast.

The sequence derives from a person aged 35 to 50 with breast cancer. The sample consisted of blood. The V gene is TRBV2, the J gene TRBJ1-2; D remains ambiguous. The CDR3 is CASSDDYRVYGYTF. The CDR3 DNA reads TGTGCCAGCAGTGATGACTATAGGGTCTATGGCTACACCTTC.